These 9 T cell receptor beta chains originate from one sample sequenced in a study of T cells in localized non-small cell lung cancer (dated by TCRdb to 2018 to 2021). The library relied on the immunoSEQ multiplex PCR assay. TCRdb mirrors the immuneACCESS table, restricted to in-frame sequences. Some clones are absent from its copies; in checked studies, under half trace to an unresolved V gene, and the reason for the others is unknown. Counted in this sample were just over 20,000 clones; over 75% of them appeared once. Less than 20% of the sample is taken by the ten largest. The specimen was PBMCs, collected before any cancer treatment. These receptors originate from a woman aged 40-69 years with stage II squamous cell lung carcinoma.

The rearrangement uses TRBV4-2 and TRBJ2-5; TRBD2 aligns across 12 bases. CDR1 and CDR2 from the germline V gene are LGHNA and YNFKEQ. With 2 bases clipped from V and 2 bases from J, the junction kept 6 bases outside the gene matches. The length of the CDR3 is 17 residues. Written as DNA, the CDR3 is TGTGCCAGCAGCCAATATGCACTAGCGGGAGGACAAGAGACCCAGTACTTC. This codes for CASSQYALAGGQETQYF.

The genes are TRBV9 and TRBJ1-1; perhaps TRBD1 as D (5 bases). The CDR3 is 14 amino acids. V gave up 0 bases and J gave up 6 bases, with 12 bases separating them. The germline V gene encodes CDR1 SGDLS and CDR2 YYNGEE. The CDR3 bases are TGTGCCAGCAGCGTAGGGGAGGGGCGTTCTGAAGCTTTCTTT. Protein: CASSVGEGRSEAFF. The full variable domain, with the rest looked up from reference TRBV9 and TRBJ1-1, is DSGVTQTPKHLITATGQRVTLRCSPRSGDLSVYWYQQSLDQGLQFLIQYYNGEERAKGNILERFSAQQFPDLHSELNLSSLELGDSALYFCASSVGEGRSEAFFGQGTRLTVV.

This chain connects TRBV14 to TRBJ2-1; tentatively, D is TRBD1 (6 bases). The germline V gene has CDR1 SGHDN and CDR2 FVKESK. The CDR3 contains 15 residues. V was shortened by 1 base and J by 10 bases, with 17 bases between the two germline ends. The CDR3 nucleotides read TGTGCCAGCAGCCAAGGGGGGCGTAGTTTCCGGGAGCAGTTCTTC. Translated, it gives CASSQGGRSFREQFF.

This chain joins TRBV11-2 and TRBJ2-1; D is undetermined. CDR1 and CDR2 (germline): SGHAT, FQNNGV. This CDR3 comprises 14 residues. The V and J ends lost 5 bases and 6 bases respectively, with 14 bases between them. CDR3 nucleotides: TGTGCCAGCAGCATCTCGGACGGATTCAATGAGCAGTTCTTC. Encoded protein: CASSISDGFNEQFF.

The chain carries TRBV9 and TRBJ2-1; 7 bases agree with TRBD1. The CDR3 is 14 residues long. V lost 6 bases, J lost 8 bases, and 11 bases stayed unmatched. The germline V gene encodes CDR1 SGDLS and CDR2 YYNGEE. CDR3 sequence reads: CASTRTGSPHEQFF. The CDR3 nucleotides are TGTGCCAGCACCAGGACAGGCTCCCCCCATGAGCAGTTCTTC. The whole variable domain, remainder taken from reference TRBV9 and TRBJ2-1, is DSGVTQTPKHLITATGQRVTLRCSPRSGDLSVYWYQQSLDQGLQFLIQYYNGEERAKGNILERFSAQQFPDLHSELNLSSLELGDSALYFCASTRTGSPHEQFFGPGTRLTVL.

This chain joins TRBV7-8 and TRBJ2-6; TRBD2 matches at 7 bases. The CDR3 spans 18 residues. With 1 base clipped from V and 1 base from J, the junction kept 7 bases outside the gene matches. Germline loops: CDR1 SGHVS, CDR2 FQNEAQ. CDR3 protein: CASSLVWTRVSGANVLTF. In DNA form, the CDR3 reads TGTGCCAGCAGCTTAGTCTGGACTAGGGTATCTGGGGCCAACGTCCTGACTTTC.

The chain uses TRBV28 and TRBJ1-6; 9 positions match TRBD1. V trimming: 4 bases; J trimming: 5 bases; junction bases outside the gene matches: 3. The germline CDR1 and CDR2 sequences are MDHEN and SYDVKM. There are 15 residues in the CDR3. The CDR3 sequence: CASSSGQGNNSPLHF. CDR3 nucleotide sequence: TGTGCCAGCAGTTCCGGACAGGGGAATAATTCACCCCTCCACTTT.

This chain joins TRBV11-2 and TRBJ2-4; no firm D call. The length of the CDR3 is 12 residues. The V gene's germline CDR1 is SGHAT and CDR2 FQNNGV. V gave up 0 bases and J gave up 9 bases, with 6 bases separating them. In DNA, the CDR3 is TGTGCCAGCAGCTTAGATTCCGCCATTCAGTACTTC. Protein: CASSLDSAIQYF.

The chain uses TRBV5-4 and TRBJ1-3; D is undetermined. Looked up from germline, CDR1 is SGHNT and CDR2 is YYREEE (reference sequence). The length of the CDR3 is 17 residues. Trimming shortened V by 1 base and J by 0 bases, and 14 bases separated the two germline ends. The CDR3 spells CASSLPYGSHSGNTIYF. The CDR3 coding sequence is TGTGCCAGCAGCTTGCCGTACGGGAGCCACTCTGGAAACACCATATATTTT.